This record concerns one T cell receptor beta chain sequence. The sample comes from a study of blood T cell repertoires in COVID-19. For the study at large: Sources were T cells, B-cell-depleted T cells, or PBMCs; the material itself was cDNA or gDNA.

Study processing details: The authors estimated nucleated cell counts from reference gene primer amplification. TCRdb's table, derived via immunoSEQ multiplex PCR, lists solely in-frame clones and lacks some. From that table come the V and J calls and clone size; the DNA was used to work out D and trimming. The sample lists some 68,000 clones, about 88% occurring once. This CDR3 is 14 amino acids long. V lost 4 bases and J 1 base, leaving 10 bases between the germline ends. CDR1 is SGHRS and CDR2 is YFSETQ in the germline V gene. The TCR originated in a man aged 50 to 60 with active COVID-19. The chain carries TRBV5-1 and TRBJ2-3; D remains unclear. The material sequenced was peripheral blood. In DNA form, the CDR3 reads TGCGCCAGCAGCGCCCCTAGTGGCACAGATACGCAGTATTTT. This translates into CASSAPSGTDTQYF.